The clone carrying this T cell receptor beta chain has at least ten counts. Using its own MiXCR run on the RT-PCR reads, TCRdb lists one record per CDR3 protein. The table shows 550,000 to 750,000 distinct CDR3 sequences, with approximately 15% occurring only once. CDR3 length: 12 amino acids. Trimming removed 5 bases from V and 5 bases from J; junction bases left unmatched: 2. Per the germline V gene, CDR1 is DFQATT and CDR2 is SNEGSKA (reference sequence). The TCR was taken from a female donor in good health, serving as a healthy control. The chain combines TRBV20-1 with TRBJ2-5, with TRBD2 matching 10 bases. The sequenced material came from memory CD4+ T cells from blood. The CDR3 sequence: CSADSGRETQYF. DNA for the CDR3: TGCAGTGCTGATAGCGGGAGGGAGACCCAGTACTTC.